Below are 28 T cell receptor beta chains sequenced from a single sample in a study of T cell responses to AZD1222 COVID-19 vaccine. The assay was immunoSEQ multiplex PCR, and TCRdb's table has in-frame clones only and misses some. The sample comprises roughly 24,000 clones, 88% of which are singletons, and around 2.7% rests with the top ten. Material: peripheral blood, obtained 28 days after the second AZD1222 dose. These receptors were obtained from an adult who received the AZD1222 COVID-19 vaccine.

The chain couples TRBV19 to TRBJ1-6; 8 bases fit TRBD1. Germline V lookup: CDR1 LNHDA, CDR2 SQIVND (reference sequence). J lost 5 bases, V lost 3 bases, and 6 bases had no gene match. There are 16 residues in the CDR3. CDR3 region: CASSISAGGNNSPLHF. The CDR3 DNA reads TGTGCCAGTAGTATTTCCGCAGGGGGCAATAATTCACCCCTCCACTTT.

This CDR3 is CASRAGVVTDTQYF. The CDR3 nucleotides read TGTGCCAGCAGGGCAGGGGTTGTAACAGATACGCAGTATTTT. The gene calls are TRBV27 and TRBJ2-3, with a tentative D call TRBD1 (6 bases). The CDR3 length is 14 residues. Germline V gene sequence: CDR1 MNHEY, CDR2 SMNVEV (reference sequence). V gave up 6 bases and J gave up 3 bases, with 13 bases separating them.

The CDR3 protein is CASSLGGRADTQYF. CDR3 nucleotides: TGTGCCAGCAGTTTGGGGGGCAGGGCAGATACGCAGTATTTT. The chain uses TRBV28 and TRBJ2-3; D is perhaps TRBD1 or TRBD2 (6 bases each). Germline CDR1 and CDR2: MDHEN and SYDVKM. V was trimmed by 3 bases and J by 4 bases, leaving 11 bases between them. This CDR3 has 14 residues.

The CDR3 coding sequence is TGCAGCGCCTACAGGGGAAACACCATATATTTT. Amino acid sequence: CSAYRGNTIYF. The V call is TRBV29-1, the J call TRBJ1-3, with D tentatively TRBD1 (5 bases). Germline V gives CDR1 SQVTM, CDR2 ANQGSEA. This CDR3 spans 11 amino acids. V gave up 7 bases and J gave up 4 bases, with 8 bases separating them.

This chain uses TRBV15 with TRBJ2-3; 8 nucleotides line up with TRBD2. Per germline, CDR1 LNHNV and CDR2 YYDKDF (reference sequence). Trimming took 6 bases from V and 3 from J; bases not matched to a gene: 5. The CDR3 loop spans 14 amino acids. The DNA for the CDR3 is TGTGCCACCAGAAACCGGGAGGGAACAGATACGCAGTATTTT. It specifies CATRNREGTDTQYF. The entire variable domain, with the rest obtained from reference TRBV15 and TRBJ2-3, is as follows: DAMVIQNPRYQVTQFGKPVTLSCSQTLNHNVMYWYQQKSSQAPKLLFHYYDKDFNNEADTPDNFQSRRPNTSFCFLDIRSPGLGDTAMYLCATRNREGTDTQYFGPGTRLTVL.

This clone has a single count. The chain links TRBV12-5 to TRBJ1-1, with TRBD1 as a possible D gene (5 bases). Germline lookup yields CDR1 LGHNT and CDR2 FRNRAP. Between the trimmed V and J ends, which lost 6 bases and 4 bases, there was a span of 9 bases. This CDR3 comprises 12 residues. The CDR3 DNA reads as TGTGCTAGTGGCCTGGGGGGCACTGAAGCTTTCTTT. This sequence encodes CASGLGGTEAFF.

This clone was seen a single time. The V call is TRBV7-6, the J call TRBJ2-1; 8 bases align to TRBD2. CDR1 and CDR2 from the germline V gene are SGHVS and FNYEAQ. The trim removed 5 bases at V and 2 bases at J, leaving 5 bases unmatched. This CDR3 spans 15 amino acids. The CDR3 DNA reads TGTGCCAGCAGCCGGTCGGGACTAGCCTACAATGAGCAGTTCTTC. It yields the protein CASSRSGLAYNEQFF.

J is TRBJ1-1 and V is TRBV10-1, with 7 nucleotides matching TRBD1. The CDR3 covers 13 residues. Germline lookup yields CDR1 WNHNN and CDR2 SYGVQD (reference sequence). Losses at the gene ends were 10 bases for V and 1 base for J; bases not matched to a gene: 6. DNA for the CDR3: TGCGCCAACAGCCCAGGGGGGAACACTGAAGCTTTCTTT. This sequence encodes CANSPGGNTEAFF.

The chain couples TRBV19 to TRBJ1-5; tentatively, D is TRBD1 (5 bases). This CDR3 comprises 15 residues. Germline V gives CDR1 LNHDA, CDR2 SQIVND (reference sequence). V was shortened by 7 bases and J by 0 bases, with 13 bases between the two germline ends. CDR3 amino acids: CASIETAYSNQPQHF. CDR3 coding DNA: TGTGCCAGTATTGAGACAGCTTATAGCAATCAGCCCCAGCATTTT.

The rearrangement links TRBV18 to TRBJ2-7, with D perhaps TRBD2 (7 bases). Germline-derived CDR1 and CDR2 are KGHSH and LQKENI. V was pared by 2 bases and J by 3 bases, with 11 bases between. This CDR3 is 14 amino acids long. The CDR3 is CASSPAGAFYEQYF. CDR3 sequence (DNA): TGTGCCAGCTCACCAGCGGGGGCCTTCTACGAGCAGTACTTC.

The rearrangement links TRBV5-1 to TRBJ2-5; perhaps D is TRBD1 or TRBD2 (5 bases each). V lost 7 bases and J lost 5, with 6 bases in between. This CDR3 region has 10 residues. Germline V gives CDR1 SGHRS, CDR2 YFSETQ. In DNA, the CDR3 is TGCGCCAGCGGGACGGAGACCCAGTACTTC. This encodes CASGTETQYF.

This clone was seen more than once but under ten times. The rearrangement joins TRBV6-2 or TRBV6-3 to TRBJ2-3; TRBD1 or TRBD2 may be the D gene (5 bases each). Between the trimmed V and J ends, which lost 5 bases and 0 bases, there was a span of 18 bases. This CDR3 region has 17 residues. Germline V gene data show CDR1 as MNHEY and CDR2 as SVGEGT. CDR3 coding DNA: TGTGCCAGCAGTGCCCTACCCGGGACGTCTAGCACAGATACGCAGTATTTT. This codes for CASSALPGTSSTDTQYF.

The rearrangement uses TRBV5-1 and TRBJ1-4, with D possibly matching TRBD1 (5 bases). Germline CDR1 reads SGHRS; CDR2 reads YFSETQ. V gave up 3 bases and J gave up 0 bases, with 9 bases separating them. This CDR3 is built from 15 residues. Written as DNA, the CDR3 is TGCGCCAGCAGCTCTGGACATTCAACTAATGAAAAACTGTTTTTT. It encodes CASSSGHSTNEKLFF.

V usage is TRBV27 and J usage is TRBJ2-5; D unresolved. Looked up from germline, CDR1 is MNHEY and CDR2 is SMNVEV (reference sequence). V was shortened by 6 bases and J by 5 bases, with 13 bases between the two germline ends. This CDR3 has 13 amino acids. DNA of the CDR3: TGTGCCAGCAGCCCCATGGTGGGTGAGACCCAGTACTTC. Protein product: CASSPMVGETQYF.

J is TRBJ2-7 and V is TRBV7-9, with a weak D call TRBD1 (5 bases). V shed 2 bases and J shed 2 bases, with 7 bases lying between them. Germline V CDR1 and CDR2: SEHNR, FQNEAQ (reference sequence). The CDR3 has 13 residues. CDR3 sequence: CASSLTGAYEQYF. The CDR3 DNA sequence: TGTGCCAGCAGCTTAACAGGTGCCTACGAGCAGTACTTC.

The V and J genes are TRBV7-9 and TRBJ2-7, with a weak D call TRBD1 (5 bases). Germline V gene lookup returns CDR1 SEHNR and CDR2 FQNEAQ (reference sequence). V lost 5 bases and J 3 bases, leaving 14 bases between the germline ends. CDR3 length equals 14 residues. CDR3 nucleotides: TGTGCCAGCAGCCCAAGAGACAGATTCTACGAGCAGTACTTC. Translated: CASSPRDRFYEQYF.

V is TRBV4-3 and J is TRBJ1-6; 7 bases are shared with TRBD1. The CDR3 is 15 amino acids. The germline V gene has CDR1 LGHNA and CDR2 YSLEER. With V trimmed by 2 bases and J by 5 bases, 3 bases remained unmatched. Here the CDR3 reads CASSQQTGDNSPLHF. CDR3 DNA: TGCGCCAGCAGCCAACAAACAGGGGATAATTCACCCCTCCACTTT.

The chain joins TRBV18 to TRBJ1-2, with TRBD1 as a possible D gene (5 bases). The CDR3 is made up of 15 amino acids. CDR1 and CDR2 from the germline V gene are KGHSH and LQKENI. The V gene lost 4 bases and the J gene lost 3 bases, with 15 bases spanning the gap. In DNA, the CDR3 is TGTGCCAGCTCACGCGAGACAGACTTATACTATGGCTACACCTTC. Translation: CASSRETDLYYGYTF.

In DNA, the CDR3 is TGTGCCAGCAGCCCGCTTCCGGGACAGGGCCCCGAAAAACTGTTTTTT. Translating it yields CASSPLPGQGPEKLFF. The gene calls are TRBV13 and TRBJ1-4; TRBD1 matches at 9 bases. The CDR3 totals 16 residues. Looked up from germline, CDR1 is PRHDT and CDR2 is FYEKMQ (reference sequence). The trim removed 5 bases at V and 8 bases at J, leaving 12 bases unmatched.

The chain joins TRBV4-1 to TRBJ2-4; tentative D call: TRBD1 (5 bases). The germline V gene encodes CDR1 MGHRA and CDR2 YSYEKL. The CDR3 sequence is 15 residues long. The germline V and J ends were trimmed by 5 bases and 0 bases, with 11 bases remaining between them. In DNA, the CDR3 is TGCGCCAGCAGCGAAGTGGGGCTAGCCAAAAACATTCAGTACTTC. Its translation: CASSEVGLAKNIQYF.

This clone has more than one count but fewer than ten. V and J are TRBV7-2 and TRBJ1-4, with unresolved D. Trimming cost V 3 bases and J 7 bases, with 9 bases left between them. The V gene's germline CDR1 is SGHTA and CDR2 FQGNSA. This CDR3 spans 13 amino acids. This CDR3 reads CASSLVYSEKLFF. CDR3 DNA: TGTGCCAGCAGCTTGGTGTACTCTGAAAAACTGTTTTTT. Variable domain in full (rest from reference TRBV7-2 and TRBJ1-4): GAGVSQSPSNKVTEKGKDVELRCDPISGHTALYWYRQSLGQGLEFLIYFQGNSAPDKSGLPSDRFSAERTGGSVSTLTIQRTQQEDSAVYLCASSLVYSEKLFFGSGTQLSVL.

This sequence joins TRBV5-4 and TRBJ1-1; no reliable D call. The V gene's germline CDR1 is SGHNT and CDR2 YYREEE (reference sequence). The CDR3 has 14 amino acids. Between the trimmed V and J ends, which lost 6 bases and 5 bases, there was a span of 17 bases. The CDR3 is CASTWEFSGTEAFF. The DNA for the CDR3 is TGTGCCAGCACCTGGGAGTTTAGTGGGACTGAAGCTTTCTTT.

This clone is a singleton in its sample. The chain couples TRBV2 to TRBJ1-4; D is unresolved. Germline V gives CDR1 SNHLY, CDR2 FYNNEI. Trimming pared 6 bases from V and 8 bases from J, leaving 16 bases between. This CDR3 spans 14 amino acids. CDR3 DNA: TGTGCCAGCAGGGCGGGTCCCGCGGGGGAAAAACTGTTTTTT. Protein product: CASRAGPAGEKLFF.

The rearrangement uses TRBV7-8 and TRBJ1-2; D is unclear. V was clipped by 1 base and J by 3 bases, with 9 bases between them. Germline-derived CDR1 and CDR2 are SGHVS and FQNEAQ. The CDR3 is made up of 14 amino acids. The CDR3 here is CASSLGPRDYGYTF. The CDR3 region has the DNA TGTGCCAGCAGCTTAGGCCCTAGGGACTATGGCTACACCTTC.

V is TRBV19 and J is TRBJ2-2, with 10 bases that match TRBD1. V shed 6 bases, J shed 4 bases, and the junction held 2 bases outside the gene matches. This CDR3 has 14 residues. Germline V CDR1 and CDR2: LNHDA, SQIVND (reference sequence). CDR3 nucleotides: TGTGCCAGTAGGGGGACAGGGGCCACCGGGGAGCTGTTTTTT. Translation: CASRGTGATGELFF. Full variable domain (outside the CDR3, taken from reference TRBV19 and TRBJ2-2): DGGITQSPKYLFRKEGQNVTLSCEQNLNHDAMYWYRQDPGQGLRLIYYSQIVNDFQKGDIAEGYSVSREKKESFPLTVTSAQKNPTAFYLCASRGTGATGELFFGEGSRLTVL.

CDR3 protein: CASSIAEGAGYGYTF. The CDR3 DNA sequence: TGTGCCAGTAGTATAGCGGAGGGGGCTGGCTATGGCTACACCTTC. The chain employs TRBV19 and TRBJ1-2; 7 positions agree with TRBD1. Trimming at V came to 1 base and at J to 4 bases, leaving 6 bases not matched to a gene. CDR3 length: 15 residues. Germline assignment: CDR1 LNHDA and CDR2 SQIVND (reference sequence).

V is TRBV7-2 and J is TRBJ2-3; 10 nucleotides align to TRBD2. The CDR3 totals 17 residues. Germline V gene lookup returns CDR1 SGHTA and CDR2 FQGNSA. The junction had 15 bases not matched to a gene; V was cut back by 5 bases and J by 7 bases. The chain's CDR3 is CASSLWTSGSRGNTQYF. The DNA of the CDR3 is TGTGCCAGCAGCCTGTGGACTAGCGGCTCCCGAGGAAATACGCAGTATTTT. The complete variable domain, with remaining parts taken from reference TRBV7-2 and TRBJ2-3, reads GAGVSQSPSNKVTEKGKDVELRCDPISGHTALYWYRQSLGQGLEFLIYFQGNSAPDKSGLPSDRFSAERTGGSVSTLTIQRTQQEDSAVYLCASSLWTSGSRGNTQYFGPGTRLTVL.

The rearrangement uses TRBV19 and TRBJ1-3, with a tentative D call TRBD1 (6 bases). The germline V and J ends were trimmed by 6 bases and 2 bases, with 8 bases remaining between them. The CDR3 length is 13 residues. Germline CDR1 is LNHDA and CDR2 is SQIVND (reference sequence). The CDR3 region is CASSEGAGNTIYF. DNA for the CDR3: TGTGCCAGTAGCGAGGGGGCTGGAAACACCATATATTTT.